These 3 T cell receptor beta chains originate from one sample sequenced in a study of blood T cell repertoires in COVID-19. Profiling relied on immunoSEQ multiplex PCR, and the TCRdb table lists in-frame clones only, not all of them. This table has some 410,000 clones, 70% to 90% appearing once. The material sequenced was PBMCs or T cells enriched from blood (not recorded which). The receptors shown here come from a woman between 25 and 40 years old with acute COVID-19.

This sequence joins TRBV7-2 and TRBJ2-7, with 12 positions matching TRBD2. V dropped 5 bases and J dropped 2; count of bases not matched to a gene: 7. The CDR3 is 16 residues long. Germline V gene sequence: CDR1 SGHTA, CDR2 FQGNSA. The CDR3 here is CASSRTSGDTAYEQYF. As DNA, the CDR3 is TGTGCCAGCAGCCGGACTAGCGGGGATACTGCCTACGAGCAGTACTTC.

Here the CDR3 reads CASRPQGGIRRGGYTF. The CDR3 nucleotides are TGTGCCAGCAGGCCCCAGGGGGGTATCCGGAGAGGTGGCTACACCTTC. The chain combines TRBV6-6 with TRBJ1-2, with TRBD1 matching over 7 bases. From germline, CDR1 is MNHNY and CDR2 SVGAGI (reference sequence). The CDR3 is 16 residues long. V dropped 6 bases and J dropped 7; count of bases not matched to a gene: 17.

This clone was recorded once. V and J are TRBV27 and TRBJ1-6; possible D gene TRBD1, 5 bases. The V end lost 5 bases, the J end lost 1 base, and 21 bases lay between the germline ends. The CDR3 runs to 19 residues. The germline V gene has CDR1 MNHEY and CDR2 SMNVEV (reference sequence). The CDR3 protein is CASSRVPGPRGSYNSPLHF. CDR3 nucleotides: TGTGCCAGCAGTCGGGTACCGGGCCCCCGGGGGTCCTATAATTCACCCCTCCACTTT.